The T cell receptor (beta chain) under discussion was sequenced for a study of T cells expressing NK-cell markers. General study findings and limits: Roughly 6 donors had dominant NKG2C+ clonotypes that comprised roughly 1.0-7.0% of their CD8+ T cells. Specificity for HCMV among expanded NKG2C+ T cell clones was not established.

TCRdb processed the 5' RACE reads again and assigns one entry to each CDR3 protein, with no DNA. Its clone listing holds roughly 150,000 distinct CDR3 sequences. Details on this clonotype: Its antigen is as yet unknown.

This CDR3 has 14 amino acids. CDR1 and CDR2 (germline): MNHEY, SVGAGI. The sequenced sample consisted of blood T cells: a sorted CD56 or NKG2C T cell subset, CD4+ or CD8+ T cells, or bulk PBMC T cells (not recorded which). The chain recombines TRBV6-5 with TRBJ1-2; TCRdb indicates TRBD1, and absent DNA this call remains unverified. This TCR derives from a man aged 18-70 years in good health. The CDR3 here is CASSSDRGYYGYTF.